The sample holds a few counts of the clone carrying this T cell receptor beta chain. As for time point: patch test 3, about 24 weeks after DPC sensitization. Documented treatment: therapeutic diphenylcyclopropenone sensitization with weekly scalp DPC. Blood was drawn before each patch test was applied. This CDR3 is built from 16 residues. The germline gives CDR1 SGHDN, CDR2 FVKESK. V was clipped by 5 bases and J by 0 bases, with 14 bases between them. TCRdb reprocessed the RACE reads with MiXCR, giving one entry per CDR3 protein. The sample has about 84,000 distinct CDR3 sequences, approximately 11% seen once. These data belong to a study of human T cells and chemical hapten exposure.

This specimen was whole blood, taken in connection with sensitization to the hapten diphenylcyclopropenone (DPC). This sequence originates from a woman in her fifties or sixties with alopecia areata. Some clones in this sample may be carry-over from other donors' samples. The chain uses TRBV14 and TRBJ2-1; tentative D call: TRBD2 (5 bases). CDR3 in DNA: TGTGCCAGCAGCGAGCGGACCCAAAGCTCCTACAATGAGCAGTTCTTC. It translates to CASSERTQSSYNEQFF. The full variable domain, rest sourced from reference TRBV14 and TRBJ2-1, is EAGVTQFPSHSVIEKGQTVTLRCDPISGHDNLYWYRRVMGKEIKFLLHFVKESKQDESGMPNNRFLAERTGGTYSTLKVQPAELEDSGVYFCASSERTQSSYNEQFFGPGTRLTVL.